The count of the clone carrying this T cell receptor (beta chain) is one. Use of 60 Vbeta and 13 Jbeta primers characterized the PCR. Assay used: immunoSEQ multiplex PCR; TCRdb lists only in-frame clones, some missing. The table records approximately 140,000 clones, roughly four fifths of them present only once. The sample comes from a study of cytomegalovirus exposure and HLA in healthy donors. The clonotype was recovered from a woman aged 55-69 years in good health and CMV-seronegative. Sequencing was performed on PBMCs.

CDR3 residues: CASSKGQGMAEAFF. The CDR3 nucleotides read TGCGCCAGCAGCAAGGGACAGGGGATGGCTGAAGCTTTCTTT. This sequence joins TRBV4-1 and TRBJ1-1; the match to TRBD1 covers 10 bases. CDR3 length: 14 amino acids. The germline V gene has CDR1 MGHRA and CDR2 YSYEKL. V lost 5 bases to trimming and J lost 6 bases; unmatched junction nucleotides: 6.